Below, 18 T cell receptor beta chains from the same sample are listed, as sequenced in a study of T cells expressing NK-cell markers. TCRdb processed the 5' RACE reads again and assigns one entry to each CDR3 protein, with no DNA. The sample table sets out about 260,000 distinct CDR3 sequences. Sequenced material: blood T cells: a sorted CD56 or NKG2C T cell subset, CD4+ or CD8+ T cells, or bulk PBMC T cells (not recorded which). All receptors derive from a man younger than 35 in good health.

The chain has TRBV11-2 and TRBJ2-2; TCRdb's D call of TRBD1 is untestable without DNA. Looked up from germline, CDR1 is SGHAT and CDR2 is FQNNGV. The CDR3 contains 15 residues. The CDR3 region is CASTLSGQLTGELFF.

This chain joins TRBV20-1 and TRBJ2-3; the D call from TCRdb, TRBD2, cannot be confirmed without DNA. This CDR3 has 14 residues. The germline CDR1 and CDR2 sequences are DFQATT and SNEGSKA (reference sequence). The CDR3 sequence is CSVVEGGPADTQYF.

The CDR3 protein is CSVPTRIWGYNEQFF. This rearrangement joins TRBV29-1 to TRBJ2-1. CDR3 length: 15 residues. Germline V gene lookup returns CDR1 SQVTM and CDR2 ANQGSEA.

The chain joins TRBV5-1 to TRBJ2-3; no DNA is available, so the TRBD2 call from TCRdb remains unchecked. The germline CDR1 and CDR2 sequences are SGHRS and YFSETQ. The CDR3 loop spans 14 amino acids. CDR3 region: CASSVRTNTDTQYF.

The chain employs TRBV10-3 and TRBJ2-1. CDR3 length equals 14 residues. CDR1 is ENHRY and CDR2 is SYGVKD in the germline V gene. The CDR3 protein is CAISESPSYNEQFF.

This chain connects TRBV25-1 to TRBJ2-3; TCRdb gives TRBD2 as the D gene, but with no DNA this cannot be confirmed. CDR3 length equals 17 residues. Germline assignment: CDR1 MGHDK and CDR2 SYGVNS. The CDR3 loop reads CASSYTRRGLAPDTQYF.

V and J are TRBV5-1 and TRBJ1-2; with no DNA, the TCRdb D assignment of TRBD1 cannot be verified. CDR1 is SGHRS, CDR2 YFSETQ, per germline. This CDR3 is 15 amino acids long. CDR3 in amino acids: CASSLGRDGRYGYTF.

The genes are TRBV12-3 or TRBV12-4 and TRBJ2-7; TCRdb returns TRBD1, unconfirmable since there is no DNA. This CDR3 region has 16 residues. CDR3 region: CATRRGRLFPYYEQYF.

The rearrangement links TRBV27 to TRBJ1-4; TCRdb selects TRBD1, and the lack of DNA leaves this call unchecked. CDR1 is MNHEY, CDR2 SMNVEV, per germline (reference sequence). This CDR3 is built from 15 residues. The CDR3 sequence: CASSQNPLTREKLFF.

CDR3 sequence: CASSQVGGQGYNEQFF. J is TRBJ2-1 and V is TRBV4-1; the TCRdb D gene call, TRBD1, has no DNA to confirm it. Per the germline V gene, CDR1 is MGHRA and CDR2 is YSYEKL. The CDR3 is 16 residues long.

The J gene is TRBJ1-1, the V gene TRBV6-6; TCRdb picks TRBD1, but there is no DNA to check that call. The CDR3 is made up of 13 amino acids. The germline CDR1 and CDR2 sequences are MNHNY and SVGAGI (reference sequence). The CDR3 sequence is CASRYDRDTEAFF.

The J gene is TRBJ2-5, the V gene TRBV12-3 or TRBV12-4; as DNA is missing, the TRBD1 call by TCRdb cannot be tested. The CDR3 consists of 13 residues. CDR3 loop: CASILSAGETQYF.

CDR3 loop: CASSLAGGAIHEQFF. The chain recombines TRBV5-1 with TRBJ2-1; the D gene TCRdb calls, TRBD1, cannot be checked with no DNA. This CDR3 contains 15 residues. CDR1 is SGHRS, CDR2 YFSETQ, per germline.

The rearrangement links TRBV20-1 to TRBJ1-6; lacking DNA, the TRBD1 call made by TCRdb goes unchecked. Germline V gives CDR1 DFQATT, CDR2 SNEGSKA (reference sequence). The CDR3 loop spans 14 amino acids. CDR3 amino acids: CSASDPGRNSPLHF.

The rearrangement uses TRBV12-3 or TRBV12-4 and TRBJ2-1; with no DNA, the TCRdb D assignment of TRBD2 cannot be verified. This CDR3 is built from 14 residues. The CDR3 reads CASSQPGASDEQFF.

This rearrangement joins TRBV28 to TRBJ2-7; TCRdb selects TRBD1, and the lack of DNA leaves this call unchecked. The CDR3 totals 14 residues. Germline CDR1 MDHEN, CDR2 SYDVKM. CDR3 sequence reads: CASSFFRGAGEQYF.

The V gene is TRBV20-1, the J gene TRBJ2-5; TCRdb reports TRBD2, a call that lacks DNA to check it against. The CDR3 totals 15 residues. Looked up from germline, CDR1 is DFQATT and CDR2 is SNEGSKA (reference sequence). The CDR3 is CSARPIGGGSETQYF.

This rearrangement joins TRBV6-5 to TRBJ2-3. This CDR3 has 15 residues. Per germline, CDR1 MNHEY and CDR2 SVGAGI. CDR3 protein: CASSYSSVSTDTQYF.